The 14 T cell receptor beta chains below all came from one sample that was sequenced in a study of cytomegalovirus exposure and HLA in healthy donors. Primers for the PCR totalled 60 Vbeta and 13 Jbeta. TCRdb's table, derived via immunoSEQ multiplex PCR, lists solely in-frame clones and lacks some. The sample carries around 180,000 clones, about four fifths recorded once. Source material: PBMCs. The receptors were sampled from a man between 18 and 29 years old in good health and CMV-seronegative.

This clone was detected only once. The V and J genes are TRBV4-3 and TRBJ1-2; the match to TRBD1 covers 10 bases. Germline-derived CDR1 and CDR2 are LGHNA and YSLEER. The CDR3 sequence is 14 residues long. After removal of 6 bases from V and 8 bases from J, the junction contained 9 bases not matched to a gene. The CDR3 DNA is TGCGCCAGCAGTTTAGCCGGGACAGGGGTCGGCTACACCTTC. Translated, it gives CASSLAGTGVGYTF.

The chain recombines TRBV9 with TRBJ1-2; 10 nucleotides align to TRBD1. V shed 2 bases and J 8 bases; nucleotides not matched to a gene: 12. The germline CDR1 and CDR2 sequences are SGDLS and YYNGEE. The CDR3 contains 16 residues. CDR3 DNA sequence: TGTGCCAGCAGCGTTACCCGGGACAGGGGACTCCGAGGCTACACCTTC. This translates into CASSVTRDRGLRGYTF.

This clone has a handful of counts. The rearrangement uses TRBV27 and TRBJ1-1; D is undetermined. Germline values: CDR1 MNHEY, CDR2 SMNVEV (reference sequence). This CDR3 has 15 residues. V was trimmed by 5 bases and J by 2 bases, leaving 15 bases between them. CDR3 bases: TGTGCCAGCAGTCTGAAGAGGAACTATAACACTGAAGCTTTCTTT. Translation gives CASSLKRNYNTEAFF.

The chain carries TRBV6-1 and TRBJ1-5; D gene ambiguous. Trimming pared 0 bases from V and 6 bases from J, leaving 12 bases between. This CDR3 region has 15 residues. The germline V gene has CDR1 MNHNS and CDR2 SASEGT. CDR3 coding DNA: TGTGCCAGCAGTGAAGCAGCGGAGGAGGGTCAGCCCCAGCATTTT. Translation: CASSEAAEEGQPQHF.

This clone has a single count. The V call is TRBV7-8, the J call TRBJ1-2; 9 bases are shared with TRBD1. V dropped 6 bases and J dropped 4; count of bases not matched to a gene: 21. The CDR3 extends over 19 amino acids. From germline, CDR1 is SGHVS and CDR2 FQNEAQ. CDR3 nucleotide sequence: TGTGCCAGCAGTTATGCGGGGGTTCGAACAGGGGGCGCCTCCTATGGCTACACCTTC. Translating it yields CASSYAGVRTGGASYGYTF. Full variable domain (remainder filled in from reference TRBV7-8 and TRBJ1-2): GAGVSQSPRYKVAKRGQDVALRCDPISGHVSLFWYQQALGQGPEFLTYFQNEAQLDKSGLPSDRFFAERPEGSVSTLKIQRTQQEDSAVYLCASSYAGVRTGGASYGYTFGSGTRLTVV.

This clone was observed a handful of times. V is TRBV12-2 and J is TRBJ2-1; no check of the table's D call, TRBD2, against the DNA was made. TRBV12-2 is a known pseudogene. There are 15 residues in the CDR3. CDR3 in DNA: TGTGCAAGTCGCTTAGTTGCTAGTTCCCGGAATGAGCAGTTCTTC. This codes for CASRLVASSRNEQFF.

The CDR3 here is CASSPESGQNFGYTF. As DNA, the CDR3 is TGCGCCAGCAGCCCGGAGTCGGGACAGAACTTCGGCTACACCTTC. The chain is built from TRBV5-1 and TRBJ1-2; 7 positions agree with TRBD1. V dropped 4 bases and J dropped 8; count of bases not matched to a gene: 14. CDR1 and CDR2 (germline): SGHRS, YFSETQ. The CDR3 is made up of 15 amino acids.

This chain joins TRBV7-9 and TRBJ2-1; 12 nucleotides line up with TRBD2. From germline, CDR1 is SEHNR and CDR2 FQNEAQ (reference sequence). Trimming at V came to 4 bases and at J to 10 bases, leaving 8 bases not matched to a gene. The CDR3 has 15 residues. The CDR3: CASSYETSGSREQFF. CDR3 bases: TGTGCCAGCAGCTATGAGACTAGCGGGAGCAGGGAGCAGTTCTTC.

V gene TRBV15 combines with J gene TRBJ2-7; TRBD2 agrees at 8 bases. The CDR3 is 13 residues long. In germline, CDR1 is LNHNV, CDR2 YYDKDF (reference sequence). The ends lost 1 base at V and 5 bases at J; junction bases unmatched: 1. The CDR3 DNA follows: TGTGCCACCAGCAGAGTCGGGAGGGACGAGCAGTACTTC. This gives the protein CATSRVGRDEQYF.

The V gene is TRBV7-7, the J gene TRBJ2-7; 7 bases line up with TRBD2. The CDR3 runs 15 residues. CDR1 is SSHAT and CDR2 is FNYEAQ in the germline V gene (reference sequence). The CDR3 reads CASAPTSADSYEQYF. In DNA form, the CDR3 reads TGTGCTAGCGCACCCACTAGCGCAGACTCCTACGAGCAGTACTTC.

This chain connects TRBV6-4 to TRBJ2-2, with TRBD1 matching over 8 bases. With V trimmed by 10 bases and J by 5 bases, 21 bases remained unmatched. The CDR3 is 18 amino acids. Germline V gene lookup returns CDR1 MRHNA and CDR2 SNTAGT. CDR3 loop: CATDRGSGVKERTGELFF. CDR3 DNA: TGTGCCACCGACAGGGGTTCGGGAGTAAAGGAACGAACCGGGGAGCTGTTTTTT.

V gene TRBV5-4 combines with J gene TRBJ1-1; D is unresolved. Germline CDR1 is SGHNT and CDR2 is YYREEE (reference sequence). The CDR3 is made up of 15 amino acids. Trimming left V 1 base short and J 2 bases short, with 12 bases between. The CDR3 nucleotides are TGTGCCAGCAGCTTGAAGAGGGAGGTTAACACTGAAGCTTTCTTT. Translated: CASSLKREVNTEAFF.

The J gene is TRBJ2-5, the V gene TRBV5-4; possibly TRBD2 for D (6 bases). Germline-derived CDR1 and CDR2 are SGHNT and YYREEE (reference sequence). The CDR3 totals 14 residues. V was trimmed by 4 bases and J by 0 bases, leaving 10 bases between them. CDR3 protein: CASSPEGYQETQYF. Here the CDR3 DNA reads TGTGCCAGCAGCCCGGAGGGGTACCAAGAGACCCAGTACTTC.

The chain links TRBV9 to TRBJ2-7, with D maybe TRBD1 (6 bases). Germline V gene sequence: CDR1 SGDLS, CDR2 YYNGEE. Trimming shortened V by 4 bases and J by 0 bases, and 11 bases separated the two germline ends. The CDR3 sequence is 14 residues long. The CDR3 nucleotides read TGTGCCAGCAGCAACGGACAGAGCTCCTACGAGCAGTACTTC. Protein sequence: CASSNGQSSYEQYF.